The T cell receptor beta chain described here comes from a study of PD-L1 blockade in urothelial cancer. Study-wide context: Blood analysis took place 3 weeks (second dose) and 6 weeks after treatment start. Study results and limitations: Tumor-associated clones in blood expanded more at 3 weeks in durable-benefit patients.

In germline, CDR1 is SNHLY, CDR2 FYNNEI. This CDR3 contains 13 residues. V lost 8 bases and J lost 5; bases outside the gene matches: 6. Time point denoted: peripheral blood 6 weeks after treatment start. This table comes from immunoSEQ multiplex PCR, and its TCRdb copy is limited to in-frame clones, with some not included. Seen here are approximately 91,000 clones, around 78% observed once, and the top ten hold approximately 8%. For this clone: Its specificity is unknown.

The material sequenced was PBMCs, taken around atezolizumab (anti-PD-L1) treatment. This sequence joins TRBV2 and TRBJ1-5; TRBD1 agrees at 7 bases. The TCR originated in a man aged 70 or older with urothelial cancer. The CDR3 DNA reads TGTGCCAGCGGCCGGGACAGAGATCAGCCCCAGCATTTT. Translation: CASGRDRDQPQHF.